This passage covers 26 T cell receptor beta chains from one sample sequenced in a study of T cells in Graves' hyperthyroidism and ophthalmopathy. TCR beta CDR3 regions were amplified from RNA transcripts. Researchers ran a first-round RT-PCR on the TCR CDR3 using the HTBI primer set. TCRdb itself ran the multiplex PCR reads through MiXCR, one entry per CDR3 protein. The sample carries about 360,000 distinct CDR3 sequences, approximately 13% recorded once. Sequenced: blood. The source is a woman between 18 and 29 years old with Graves' hyperthyroidism.

The chain is built from TRBV6-6 and TRBJ2-3, with D unresolved. V gave up 2 bases and J gave up 2 bases, with 11 bases separating them. The CDR3 spans 15 residues. Germline V gene lookup returns CDR1 MNHNY and CDR2 SVGAGI (reference sequence). Here the CDR3 DNA reads TGTGCCAGCAGTTACAGGGTTCCAAACACAGATACGCAGTATTTT. It yields the protein CASSYRVPNTDTQYF.

The chain uses TRBV5-5 and TRBJ1-6; D ambiguous. CDR1 SGHKS and CDR2 YYEKEE come from the germline V gene (reference sequence). Trimming left V 4 bases short and J 1 base short, with 12 bases between. The CDR3 is 16 amino acids. The CDR3 nucleotides read TGTGCCAGCAGCCTGGAAGTAGGATCCTATAATTCACCCCTCCACTTT. Protein: CASSLEVGSYNSPLHF.

This clonotype was detected ten times or more. V is TRBV28 and J is TRBJ1-2; D unresolved. The CDR3 contains 16 residues. The germline V and J ends were trimmed by 6 bases and 2 bases, with 19 bases remaining between them. Germline values: CDR1 MDHEN, CDR2 SYDVKM. CDR3 DNA: TGTGCCAGCAGACTACGATCCTGGCAGAGCAACTATGGCTACACCTTC. Protein product: CASRLRSWQSNYGYTF.

Note on this clonotype: This may be a read error, as it is one base from a much larger clone. The rearrangement joins TRBV28 to TRBJ2-5; 12 bases match TRBD1. The germline CDR1 and CDR2 sequences are MDHEN and SYDVKM. This CDR3 contains 19 residues. The ends lost 5 bases at V and 0 bases at J; junction bases unmatched: 13. CDR3 DNA sequence: TGTGCCAGCAGTCGGGACAGGGGGCGGAGGGCCCCGTACCAAGAGACCCAGTACTTC. It translates to CASSRDRGRRAPYQETQYF.

This clonotype was seen repeatedly, ten times or more. The genes are TRBV28 and TRBJ1-4; D is possibly TRBD1 (6 bases). Between the trimmed V and J ends, which lost 4 bases and 2 bases, there was a span of 11 bases. CDR3 size: 15 residues. The germline CDR1 and CDR2 sequences are MDHEN and SYDVKM. The CDR3, as DNA: TGTGCCAGCAGTTCGAGGACAGACACTAATGAAAAACTGTTTTTT. Encoded protein: CASSSRTDTNEKLFF.

The genes are TRBV25-1 and TRBJ2-2, with a weak D call TRBD1 (6 bases). Germline V gene lookup returns CDR1 MGHDK and CDR2 SYGVNS. V was pared by 2 bases and J by 7 bases, with 8 bases between. This CDR3 has 13 residues. CDR3 in amino acids: CASSERQVGELFF. The CDR3 DNA reads as TGTGCCAGCAGTGAAAGACAGGTCGGGGAGCTGTTTTTT.

This clonotype was counted at least ten times. V gene TRBV7-9 combines with J gene TRBJ2-1; D remains ambiguous. Germline CDR1 is SEHNR and CDR2 is FQNEAQ (reference sequence). Trimming removed 5 bases at V and 11 bases at J, with 13 bases between. The CDR3 consists of 12 residues. The CDR3 DNA follows: TGTGCCAGCAGCCCAGCTCTTCCGCAGCAGTTCTTC. As protein: CASSPALPQQFF.

In its sample, this clonotype was seen many times. A single base separates this from a much larger clone, so it may be a read error. Written as DNA, the CDR3 is TGTGCCAGCAGCTTATGGGAGAACACTGAAGCTTTCTTT. Its translation is CASSLWENTEAFF. The gene calls are TRBV7-2 and TRBJ1-1; D not resolved. Germline CDR1 is SGHTA and CDR2 is FQGNSA. The CDR3 contains 13 residues. V lost 2 bases, J lost 1 base, and 5 bases lay in between. Variable domain in full (rest from reference TRBV7-2 and TRBJ1-1): GAGVSQSPSNKVTEKGKDVELRCDPISGHTALYWYRQSLGQGLEFLIYFQGNSAPDKSGLPSDRFSAERTGGSVSTLTIQRTQQEDSAVYLCASSLWENTEAFFGQGTRLTVV.

This clonotype showed up many times. The chain uses TRBV4-3 and TRBJ2-7; 9 bases align to TRBD2. The junction had 5 bases not matched to a gene; V was cut back by 5 bases and J by 0 bases. Per the germline V gene, CDR1 is LGHNA and CDR2 is YSLEER. The CDR3 is 15 amino acids. The CDR3 reads CASSSRSGSSYEQYF. CDR3 in DNA: TGCGCCAGCAGCTCCCGTAGCGGGAGCTCCTACGAGCAGTACTTC.

V usage is TRBV24-1 and J usage is TRBJ2-1; no clear D. Germline V gene data show CDR1 as KGHDR and CDR2 as SFDVKD. CDR3 length: 13 amino acids. Trimming cost V 2 bases and J 10 bases, with 11 bases left between them. In nucleotides, the CDR3 is TGTGCCACCAGTGATTATAGGGTCAAGGAGCAGTTCTTC. It encodes CATSDYRVKEQFF.

This clonotype appeared many times. The rearrangement joins TRBV29-1 to TRBJ2-1, with unresolved D. The V end was cut by 7 bases, the J end by 0 bases, with 13 bases between. CDR1 is SQVTM and CDR2 is ANQGSEA in the germline V gene. This CDR3 is built from 14 residues. CDR3 coding DNA: TGCAGCGGGGAAGGACGGCGCTCCTACAATGAGCAGTTCTTC. This sequence encodes CSGEGRRSYNEQFF.

This clonotype was seen a few times. This rearrangement joins TRBV12-3 or TRBV12-4 to TRBJ1-4; maybe TRBD1 (5 bases). V lost 5 bases and J 8 bases, leaving 24 bases between the germline ends. This CDR3 contains 17 residues. This CDR3 reads CASSNPTGTAPSEKLFF. The CDR3 coding sequence is TGTGCCAGCAGTAACCCGACGGGGACGGCCCCGAGCGAAAAACTGTTTTTT.

The table lists this clonotype with many counts. The rearrangement links TRBV28 to TRBJ2-1, with 12 bases identical to TRBD2. Looked up from germline, CDR1 is MDHEN and CDR2 is SYDVKM. Trimming at V came to 3 bases and at J to 6 bases, leaving 6 bases not matched to a gene. The CDR3 has 16 residues. CDR3 region: CASSFLAGGSVNEQFF. The CDR3, as DNA: TGTGCCAGCAGTTTCCTAGCGGGGGGGTCCGTCAATGAGCAGTTCTTC.

This clonotype was seen many times. The chain combines TRBV10-3 with TRBJ1-2; maybe TRBD1 (5 bases). Per germline, CDR1 ENHRY and CDR2 SYGVKD. The CDR3 sequence is 15 residues long. V lost 0 bases, J lost 5 bases, and 13 bases lay in between. The CDR3 sequence is CAISESEGAGYGYTF. The DNA of the CDR3 is TGTGCCATCAGTGAGTCGGAAGGGGCTGGTTATGGCTACACCTTC.

This clonotype came up many times. This chain connects TRBV20-1 to TRBJ1-2; TRBD1 matches 7 bases. V was clipped by 6 bases and J by 1 base; unmatched bases: 2. Per germline, CDR1 DFQATT and CDR2 SNEGSKA (reference sequence). This CDR3 comprises 12 residues. The CDR3 reads CSARDSNYGYTF. The CDR3, as DNA: TGCAGTGCGCGGGACAGTAACTATGGCTACACCTTC.

The chain employs TRBV19 and TRBJ1-1; no reliable D call. V shed 5 bases and J shed 1 base, with 11 bases lying between them. The germline CDR1 and CDR2 sequences are LNHDA and SQIVND (reference sequence). This CDR3 is built from 14 residues. CDR3 bases: TGTGCCAGTAGTCCCCAAACTCCGAACACTGAAGCTTTCTTT. This translates into CASSPQTPNTEAFF.

The V and J genes are TRBV12-3 or TRBV12-4 and TRBJ1-1, with D possibly matching TRBD1 (5 bases). V dropped 4 bases and J dropped 9 bases, with 12 bases sitting between them. The CDR3 contains 12 residues. The CDR3 protein is CASSSAGAKAFF. The CDR3 DNA is TGTGCCAGCAGTTCGGCCGGGGCGAAAGCTTTCTTT.

The chain is built from TRBV15 and TRBJ2-1, with D perhaps matching TRBD1 or TRBD2 (6 bases each). Germline V gives CDR1 LNHNV, CDR2 YYDKDF (reference sequence). The length of the CDR3 is 15 residues. With 1 base removed from V and 5 bases from J, the gap between germline ends came to 12 bases. The CDR3 sequence: CATSRGGDMDNEQFF. The CDR3 nucleotides read TGTGCCACCAGCAGAGGGGGGGACATGGACAATGAGCAGTTCTTC. Complete variable domain (other parts from reference TRBV15 and TRBJ2-1): DAMVIQNPRYQVTQFGKPVTLSCSQTLNHNVMYWYQQKSSQAPKLLFHYYDKDFNNEADTPDNFQSRRPNTSFCFLDIRSPGLGDTAMYLCATSRGGDMDNEQFFGPGTRLTVL.

The gene calls are TRBV15 and TRBJ1-5, with a possible D match to TRBD1 (6 bases). The CDR3 loop spans 15 amino acids. Germline lookup yields CDR1 LNHNV and CDR2 YYDKDF (reference sequence). V was trimmed by 10 bases and J by 0 bases, leaving 16 bases between them. The CDR3 region is CAIRPGHNSNQPQHF. DNA for the CDR3: TGTGCCATCAGACCGGGACACAATAGCAATCAGCCCCAGCATTTT.

This clonotype was detected many times. The chain couples TRBV6-5 to TRBJ1-2, with D perhaps matching TRBD1 (6 bases). The CDR3 is made up of 17 amino acids. Trimming took 0 bases from V and 5 from J, leaving 19 bases between them. Germline CDR1 and CDR2: MNHEY and SVGAGI. CDR3 region: CASSYSMIFSGEYGYTF. CDR3 DNA sequence: TGTGCCAGCAGTTACTCGATGATCTTCTCAGGGGAGTATGGCTACACCTTC.

The V and J genes are TRBV6-2 or TRBV6-3 and TRBJ1-4; D is ambiguous. The CDR3 is 13 amino acids. The V gene's germline CDR1 is MNHEY and CDR2 SVGEGT. Trimming left V 7 bases short and J 5 bases short, with 11 bases between. This CDR3 reads CASKRRKNEKLFF. The CDR3 DNA reads TGTGCCAGCAAGCGGAGAAAAAATGAAAAACTGTTTTTT.

This clonotype was seen ten or more times. The CDR3: CASSGAGTLNQPQHF. The CDR3 DNA reads as TGTGCCAGCAGTGGGGCTGGGACCCTTAATCAGCCCCAGCATTTT. V gene TRBV6-1 combines with J gene TRBJ1-5; D possibly corresponds to TRBD1 (5 bases). This CDR3 has 15 amino acids. Germline assignment: CDR1 MNHNS and CDR2 SASEGT. Trimming removed 4 bases at V and 4 bases at J, with 14 bases between.

CDR3 region: CASSPLAGFSYEQYF. Here the CDR3 DNA reads TGTGCCAGCAGTCCTCTAGCGGGGTTCTCCTACGAGCAGTACTTC. The gene calls are TRBV12-3 or TRBV12-4 and TRBJ2-7; 9 bases are shared with TRBD2. The CDR3 totals 15 residues. Trimming removed 5 bases from V and 0 bases from J; junction bases left unmatched: 5.

This clonotype turned up a few times. The chain recombines TRBV9 with TRBJ2-3; D unresolved. V lost 1 base, J lost 1 base, and 7 bases lay in between. The CDR3 loop spans 14 amino acids. The V gene's germline CDR1 is SGDLS and CDR2 YYNGEE. CDR3 bases: TGTGCCAGCAGCGTAACGGACGGCACAGATACGCAGTATTTT. Protein sequence: CASSVTDGTDTQYF.

In the case of this clonotype: A much bigger clone sits one base away, suggesting this may be a read error. This rearrangement joins TRBV14 to TRBJ2-1, with TRBD1 as a possible D gene (6 bases). The germline V gene encodes CDR1 SGHDN and CDR2 FVKESK. This CDR3 contains 12 residues. Written as DNA, the CDR3 is TGTGCCAGCAGCCGACGGGACAATGATCAGTTCTTC. It encodes CASSRRDNDQFF.

The sample holds many counts of this clonotype. This rearrangement joins TRBV10-3 to TRBJ2-1; 13 nucleotides align to TRBD2. This CDR3 region has 15 residues. Germline loops: CDR1 ENHRY, CDR2 SYGVKD. J gave up 7 bases and V 10 bases, and 10 bases lay outside the gene matches. The CDR3 is CANPAGTSGANEQFF. CDR3 in DNA: TGTGCCAACCCCGCCGGGACTAGCGGGGCGAATGAGCAGTTCTTC.